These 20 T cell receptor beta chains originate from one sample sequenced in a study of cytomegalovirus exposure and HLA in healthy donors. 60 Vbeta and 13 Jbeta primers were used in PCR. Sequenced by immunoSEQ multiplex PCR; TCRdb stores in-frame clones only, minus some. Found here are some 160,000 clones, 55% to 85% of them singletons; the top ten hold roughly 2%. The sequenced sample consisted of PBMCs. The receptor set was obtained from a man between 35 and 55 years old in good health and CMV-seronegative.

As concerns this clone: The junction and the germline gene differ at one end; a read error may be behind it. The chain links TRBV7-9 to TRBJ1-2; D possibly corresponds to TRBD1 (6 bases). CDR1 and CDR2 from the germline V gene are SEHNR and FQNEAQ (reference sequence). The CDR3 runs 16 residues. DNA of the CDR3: TGTGCCAGCAGCAATAGGGGGGGACCCATTAACTATGGCTACCCCTTC. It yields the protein CASSNRGGPINYGYPF. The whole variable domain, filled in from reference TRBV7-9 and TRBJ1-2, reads DTGVSQNPRHKITKRGQNVTFRCDPISEHNRLYWYRQTLGQGPEFLTYFQNEAQLEKSRLLSDRFSAERPKGSFSTLEIQRTEQGDSAMYLCASSNRGGPINYGYPFGSGTRLTVV.

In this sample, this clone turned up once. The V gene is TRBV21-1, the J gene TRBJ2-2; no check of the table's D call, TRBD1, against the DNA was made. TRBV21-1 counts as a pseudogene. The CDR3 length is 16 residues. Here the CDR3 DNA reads TGTGCCAGCAGCAAACAGGGACAGGGGAACACCGGGGAGCTGTTTTTT. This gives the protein CASSKQGQGNTGELFF.

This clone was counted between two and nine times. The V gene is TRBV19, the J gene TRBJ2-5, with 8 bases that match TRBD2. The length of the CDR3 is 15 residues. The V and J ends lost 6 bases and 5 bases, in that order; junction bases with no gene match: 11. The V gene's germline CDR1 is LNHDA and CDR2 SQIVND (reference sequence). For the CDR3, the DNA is TGTGCCAGTAGGGTAGCGGGATCCCGGGTGGAGACCCAGTACTTC. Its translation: CASRVAGSRVETQYF.

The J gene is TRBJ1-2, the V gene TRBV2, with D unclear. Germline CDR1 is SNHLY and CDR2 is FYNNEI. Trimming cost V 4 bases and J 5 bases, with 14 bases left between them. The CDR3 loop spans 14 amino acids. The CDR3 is CASSGAVTVYGYTF. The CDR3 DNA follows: TGTGCCAGCAGTGGGGCCGTTACGGTATATGGCTACACCTTC.

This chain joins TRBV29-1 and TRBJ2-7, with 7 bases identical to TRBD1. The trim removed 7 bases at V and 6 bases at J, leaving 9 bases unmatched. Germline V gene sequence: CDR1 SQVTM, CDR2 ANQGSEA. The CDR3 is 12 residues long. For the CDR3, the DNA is TGCAGCGGGACCGGGACAGACAGCGAGCAGTACTTC. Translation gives CSGTGTDSEQYF.

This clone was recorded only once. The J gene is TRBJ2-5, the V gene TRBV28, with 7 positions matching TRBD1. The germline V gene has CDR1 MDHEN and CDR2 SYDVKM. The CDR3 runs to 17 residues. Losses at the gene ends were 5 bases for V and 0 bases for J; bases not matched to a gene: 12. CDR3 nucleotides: TGTGCCAGCAGTCCCCGGTCTTACAGGGGAGACCAAGAGACCCAGTACTTC. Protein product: CASSPRSYRGDQETQYF.

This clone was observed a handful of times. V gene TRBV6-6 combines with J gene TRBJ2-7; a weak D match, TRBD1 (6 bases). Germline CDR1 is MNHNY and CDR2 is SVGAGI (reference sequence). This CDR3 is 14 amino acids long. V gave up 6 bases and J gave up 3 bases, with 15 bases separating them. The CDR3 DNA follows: TGTGCCAGCAGACGTGACAGGCGCGACTACGAGCAGTACTTC. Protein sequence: CASRRDRRDYEQYF.

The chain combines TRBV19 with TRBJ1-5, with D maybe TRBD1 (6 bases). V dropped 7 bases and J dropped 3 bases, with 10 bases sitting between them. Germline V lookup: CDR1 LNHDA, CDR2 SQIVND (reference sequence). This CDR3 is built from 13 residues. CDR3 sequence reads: CASNDRNNQPQHF. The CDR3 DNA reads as TGTGCCAGTAACGACAGGAACAATCAGCCCCAGCATTTT.

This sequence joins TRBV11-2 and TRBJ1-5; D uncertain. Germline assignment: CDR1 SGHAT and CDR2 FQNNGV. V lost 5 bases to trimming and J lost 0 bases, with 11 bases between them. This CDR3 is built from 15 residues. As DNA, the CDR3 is TGTGCCAGCAGCCAGGATTATTATAGCAATCAGCCCCAGCATTTT. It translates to CASSQDYYSNQPQHF. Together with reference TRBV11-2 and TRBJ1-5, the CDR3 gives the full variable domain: EAGVAQSPRYKIIEKRQSVAFWCNPISGHATLYWYQQILGQGPKLLIQFQNNGVVDDSQLPKDRFSAERLKGVDSTLKIQPAKLEDSAVYLCASSQDYYSNQPQHFGDGTRLSIL.

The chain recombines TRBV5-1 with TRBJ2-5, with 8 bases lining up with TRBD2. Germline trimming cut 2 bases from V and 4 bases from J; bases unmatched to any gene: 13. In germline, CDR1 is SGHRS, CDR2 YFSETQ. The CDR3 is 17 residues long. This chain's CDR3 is CASSFFPGSGSPETQYF. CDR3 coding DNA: TGCGCCAGCAGCTTTTTCCCAGGAAGCGGGAGCCCAGAGACCCAGTACTTC.

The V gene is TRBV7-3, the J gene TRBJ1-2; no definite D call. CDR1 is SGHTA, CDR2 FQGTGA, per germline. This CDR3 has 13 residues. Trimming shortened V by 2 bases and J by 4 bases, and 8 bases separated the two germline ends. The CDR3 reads CASSLVGSYGYTF. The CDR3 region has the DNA TGTGCCAGCAGCTTAGTAGGGAGCTATGGCTACACCTTC.

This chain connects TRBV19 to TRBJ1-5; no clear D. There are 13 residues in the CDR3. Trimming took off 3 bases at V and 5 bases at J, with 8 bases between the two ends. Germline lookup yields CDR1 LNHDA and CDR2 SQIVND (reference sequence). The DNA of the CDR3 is TGTGCCAGTAGTATGTCAGGCGATCAGCCCCAGCATTTT. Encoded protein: CASSMSGDQPQHF. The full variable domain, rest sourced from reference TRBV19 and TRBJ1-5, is DGGITQSPKYLFRKEGQNVTLSCEQNLNHDAMYWYRQDPGQGLRLIYYSQIVNDFQKGDIAEGYSVSREKKESFPLTVTSAQKNPTAFYLCASSMSGDQPQHFGDGTRLSIL.

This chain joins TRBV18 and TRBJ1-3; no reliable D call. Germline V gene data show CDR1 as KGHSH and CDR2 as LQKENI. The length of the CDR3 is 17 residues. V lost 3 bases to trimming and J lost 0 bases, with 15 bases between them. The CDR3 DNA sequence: TGTGCCAGCTCACCGGCCAGACGGCCAGGCTCTGGAAACACCATATATTTT. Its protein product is CASSPARRPGSGNTIYF. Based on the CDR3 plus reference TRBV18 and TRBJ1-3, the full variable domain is NAGVMQNPRHLVRRRGQEARLRCSPMKGHSHVYWYRQLPEEGLKFMVYLQKENIIDESGMPKERFSAEFPKEGPSILRIQQVVRGDSAAYFCASSPARRPGSGNTIYFGEGSWLTVV.

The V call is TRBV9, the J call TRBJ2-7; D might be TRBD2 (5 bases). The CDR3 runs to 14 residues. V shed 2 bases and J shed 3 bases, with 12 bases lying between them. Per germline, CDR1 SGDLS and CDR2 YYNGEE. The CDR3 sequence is CASSVRTGGYEQYF. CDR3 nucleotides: TGTGCCAGCAGCGTGAGGACTGGCGGCTACGAGCAGTACTTC.

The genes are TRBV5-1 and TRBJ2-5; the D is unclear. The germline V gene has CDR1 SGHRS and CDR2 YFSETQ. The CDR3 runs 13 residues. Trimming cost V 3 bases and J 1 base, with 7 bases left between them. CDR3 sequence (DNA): TGCGCCAGCAGCTCCCTTTCCCAAGAGACCCAGTACTTC. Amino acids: CASSSLSQETQYF.

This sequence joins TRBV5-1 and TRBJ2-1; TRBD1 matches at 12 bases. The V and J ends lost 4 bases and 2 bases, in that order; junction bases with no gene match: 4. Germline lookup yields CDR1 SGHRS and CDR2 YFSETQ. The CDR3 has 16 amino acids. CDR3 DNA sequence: TGCGCCAGCAGCGTGGGACAGGGGGCCCCCTACAATGAGCAGTTCTTC. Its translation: CASSVGQGAPYNEQFF.

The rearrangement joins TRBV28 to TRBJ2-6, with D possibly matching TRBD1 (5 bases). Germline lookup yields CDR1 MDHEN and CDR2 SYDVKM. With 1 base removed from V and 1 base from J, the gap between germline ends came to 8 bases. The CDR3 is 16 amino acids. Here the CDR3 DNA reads TGTGCCAGCAGTTTATTCAGGGTTTCTGGGGCCAACGTCCTGACTTTC. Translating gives CASSLFRVSGANVLTF. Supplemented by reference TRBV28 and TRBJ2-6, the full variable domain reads DVKVTQSSRYLVKRTGEKVFLECVQDMDHENMFWYRQDPGLGLRLIYFSYDVKMKEKGDIPEGYSVSREKKERFSLILESASTNQTSMYLCASSLFRVSGANVLTFGAGSRLTVL.

The CDR3 DNA sequence: TGTGCCAGCAGTAAAGGACTAGCAGGGATCGTTGAGCAGTACTTC. It yields the protein CASSKGLAGIVEQYF. The rearrangement joins TRBV2 to TRBJ2-7; the match to TRBD2 covers 8 bases. The germline V gene has CDR1 SNHLY and CDR2 FYNNEI. Unmatched junction bases numbered 13, after V lost 5 bases and J lost 7 bases. The CDR3 runs to 15 residues.

CDR3 nucleotide sequence: TGTGCCACCAGCAGCGTGAGGGCTAGCGGGAGTGTGGGGGAGACCCAGTACTTC. This translates into CATSSVRASGSVGETQYF. This chain links TRBV15 with TRBJ2-5, with 10 nucleotides matching TRBD2. CDR1 is LNHNV and CDR2 is YYDKDF in the germline V gene (reference sequence). V trimming: 3 bases; J trimming: 5 bases; junction bases outside the gene matches: 15. This CDR3 spans 18 amino acids.

CDR3 sequence reads: CASQLRGNQPQHF. The CDR3 DNA follows: TGTGCCAGTCAACTCAGGGGGAATCAGCCCCAGCATTTT. V is TRBV19 and J is TRBJ1-5; TRBD1 matches 7 bases. V dropped 8 bases and J dropped 4; count of bases not matched to a gene: 5. Germline assignment: CDR1 LNHDA and CDR2 SQIVND (reference sequence). This CDR3 region has 13 residues.